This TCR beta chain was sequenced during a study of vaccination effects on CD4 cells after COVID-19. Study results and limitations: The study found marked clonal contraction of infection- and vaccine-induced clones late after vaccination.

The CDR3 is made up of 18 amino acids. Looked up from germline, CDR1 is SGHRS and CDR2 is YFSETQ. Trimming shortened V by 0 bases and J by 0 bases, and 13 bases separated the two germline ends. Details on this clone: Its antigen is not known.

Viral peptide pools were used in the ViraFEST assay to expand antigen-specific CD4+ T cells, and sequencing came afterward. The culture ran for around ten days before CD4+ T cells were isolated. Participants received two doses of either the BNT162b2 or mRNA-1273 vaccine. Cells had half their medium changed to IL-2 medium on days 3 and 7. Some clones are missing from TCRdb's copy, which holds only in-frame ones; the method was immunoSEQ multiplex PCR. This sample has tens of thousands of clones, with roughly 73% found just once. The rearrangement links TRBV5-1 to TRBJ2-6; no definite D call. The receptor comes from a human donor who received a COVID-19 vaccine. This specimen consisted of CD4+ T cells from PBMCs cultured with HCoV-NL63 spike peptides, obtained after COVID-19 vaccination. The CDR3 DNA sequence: TGCGCCAGCAGCTTGGGCCAGCCAAGAGTCTCTGGGGCCAACGTCCTGACTTTC. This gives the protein CASSLGQPRVSGANVLTF.